This T cell receptor beta chain is from a study of T cell responses to AZD1222 COVID-19 vaccine. Study details: Pooling covered second doses at about 4 or about 12 weeks. Study-wide points: Mostly white British, mostly female donors; authors suggested clonal diversity may be underestimated. All repertoire sampling was performed exclusively after the peak T cell response. Spike-specific TCR breadth rose after two AZD1222 doses, and depth rose as well.

The data were produced by immunoSEQ multiplex PCR, yet TCRdb's version contains in-frame clones alone and is incomplete. The data hold around 99,000 clones, with more than 75% observed a single time. The V end lost 0 bases, the J end lost 9 bases, and 9 bases lay between the germline ends. Germline V lookup: CDR1 LGHNA, CDR2 YSLEER. This CDR3 comprises 13 residues. Comments on this clone: Its matching antigen is unknown.

The source is an adult in good health. The V call is TRBV4-3, the J call TRBJ2-1; D not resolved. The sequences come from peripheral blood, collected on day 0 of AZD1222 vaccination. CDR3 DNA: TGCGCCAGCAGCCAAGATCGGAGAGTTGAGCAGTTCTTC. This gives the protein CASSQDRRVEQFF.